This T cell receptor (beta chain) was obtained from a study of cytomegalovirus exposure and HLA in healthy donors. Study conclusions and caveats: Later, an analysis found that common viral pathogens appeared to be linked with several of the most significant clusters. Highest at DRB1 and lowest at HLA-C, TCR association rates differed among HLA loci in a later analysis. While the bulk of TCR sequences proved rare, some public TCRs turned up in many donors. Testing in vitro showed three CMV-associated chains specific for CMV antigens.

Germline-derived CDR1 and CDR2 are SGHNT and YENEEA. This CDR3 is built from 17 residues. V lost 3 bases and J lost 1; bases outside the gene matches: 8. The PCR had 60 Vbeta and 13 Jbeta primers. The repertoire was sequenced with immunoSEQ multiplex PCR; TCRdb's copy has only in-frame clones and lacks some. The table includes tens of thousands of clones, about 80% detected once. Turning to this clone: Its target is unknown.

This receptor was identified in a man aged 45-60 years in good health and CMV-seropositive. The chain is built from TRBV11-3 and TRBJ2-2, with TRBD1 matching over 7 bases. The sequenced sample was PBMCs. This CDR3 reads CASSFGLTGRNTGELFF. In nucleotides, the CDR3 is TGTGCCAGCAGCTTTGGTTTGACAGGGCGGAACACCGGGGAGCTGTTTTTT.